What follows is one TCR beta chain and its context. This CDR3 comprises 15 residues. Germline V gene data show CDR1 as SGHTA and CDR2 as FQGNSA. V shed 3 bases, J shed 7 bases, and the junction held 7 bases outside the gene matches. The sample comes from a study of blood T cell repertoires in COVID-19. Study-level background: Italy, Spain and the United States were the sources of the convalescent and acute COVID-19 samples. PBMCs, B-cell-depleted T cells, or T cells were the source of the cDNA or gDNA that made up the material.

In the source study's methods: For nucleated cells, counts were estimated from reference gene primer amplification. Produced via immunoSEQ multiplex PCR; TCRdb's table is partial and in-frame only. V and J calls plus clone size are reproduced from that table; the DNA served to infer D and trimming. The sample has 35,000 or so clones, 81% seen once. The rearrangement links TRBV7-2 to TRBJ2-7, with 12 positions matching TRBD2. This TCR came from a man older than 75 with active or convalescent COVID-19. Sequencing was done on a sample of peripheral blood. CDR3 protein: CASSFRTSGTWEQYF. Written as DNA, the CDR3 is TGTGCCAGCAGCTTCAGGACTAGCGGGACGTGGGAGCAGTACTTC.